The rows below give T cell receptor beta chains drawn from one sample of a study of control samples from healthy donors and cancer patients. The repertoire was sequenced with immunoSEQ multiplex PCR; TCRdb's copy has only in-frame clones and lacks some. The data contain about 120,000 clones, 80% to 90% of them singletons. The sample taken for sequencing was PBMCs. These receptors came from a woman between 50 and 59 years old with colorectal cancer. The CDR3 runs from the conserved cysteine through the conserved F or W. A D gene is named only where the DNA matches it firmly. Part of the rows lack a size; the others show once, few, many or a class for expanded clones.

j_call v_call clone_size d_call cdr3_nt cdr3_aa
TRBJ1-5 TRBV6-5 NA NA TGTGCCAGCAGGCCCAGTGGCAATCAGCCCCAGCATTTT CASRPSGNQPQHF
TRBJ2-3 TRBV2 NA TRBD2 TGTGCCAGCAGTGATGCGGGAGAGGCCGATACGCAGTATTTT CASSDAGEADTQYF
TRBJ1-6 TRBV19 NA TRBD1 TGTGCCAGTAGTAGCTCGCCGACAGGGATCGCACCCCTCCACTTT CASSSSPTGIAPLHF
TRBJ2-1 TRBV5-1 NA NA TGCGCCAGCAGGCCCAGGACAGCCACTTACAATGAGCAGTTCTTC CASRPRTATYNEQFF
TRBJ1-2 TRBV29-1 NA NA TGCAGCGTTGGGGGAGAATTTGGCTACACCTTC CSVGGEFGYTF
TRBJ1-2 TRBV28 NA TRBD1 TGTGCCAGCAGTCTTTTTAGGACAGGCCACACGCTATTC CASSLFRTGHTLF
TRBJ2-1 TRBV5-1 NA NA TGCGCCAGCAGCTTGGCAAGCGGAGAGCAGTTCTTC CASSLASGEQFF
TRBJ2-5 TRBV19 NA NA TGTGCCAGTAGCAGTAGCATCGCGGAGACCCAGTACTTC CASSSSIAETQYF
TRBJ2-7 TRBV2 NA NA TGTGCCAGCAGGCGGAGCAACTACGAGCAGTACTTC CASRRSNYEQYF
TRBJ1-3 TRBV5-1 NA NA TGCGCCAGCAGGCTCTCAGGGACGGATGGAAACACCATATATTTT CASRLSGTDGNTIYF
TRBJ2-2 TRBV19 NA TRBD1 TGTGCCAGTGGACTGACAGGGGAGGACACCGGGGAGCTGTTTTTT CASGLTGEDTGELFF
TRBJ2-7 TRBV19 NA NA TGTGCCAGTAGTCTTGGGCAGAAGGAATCCTACGAGCAGTACTTC CASSLGQKESYEQYF
TRBJ1-1 TRBV30 NA NA TGTGCCTGGACCATTCGTCAAGGCGACACTGAAGCTTTCTTT CAWTIRQGDTEAFF
TRBJ2-7 TRBV18 NA NA TGTGCCAGCTCCCCTAAGACAGCTTCCTACGAGCAGTACTTC CASSPKTASYEQYF
TRBJ2-7 TRBV9 NA NA TGTGCCAGCAGCGGGGGCAGTTTAGGGGAGCAGTACTTC CASSGGSLGEQYF
TRBJ1-2 TRBV5-1 NA NA TGCGCCAGCAGCTTGGACCCTACCAGGGGTGGCTACACCTTC CASSLDPTRGGYTF
TRBJ2-5 TRBV28 NA NA TGTGCCAGCAGCCCCCTCAGACGGAATCAAGAGACCCAGTACTTC CASSPLRRNQETQYF
TRBJ2-7 TRBV6-1 few NA TGTGCCAGCAGTGAAGCAACGGACTACGAGCAGTACTTC CASSEATDYEQYF
TRBJ1-6 TRBV18 NA TRBD1 TGTGCCAGCTCATACGACAGGGGGAATTCACCCCTCCACTTT CASSYDRGNSPLHF
TRBJ1-2 TRBV10-3 NA TRBD1 TGTGCCATCAGGGAGACAGGGGAGAGGGATGGCTACACCTTC CAIRETGERDGYTF
TRBJ1-3 TRBV19 NA NA TGTGCCAGTTCGGACGCCGGAGGAAACACCATATATTTT CASSDAGGNTIYF
TRBJ2-6 TRBV29-1 NA NA TGCAGCGTCGGAGACTCTGGGGCCAACGTCCTGACTTTC CSVGDSGANVLTF
TRBJ1-2 TRBV15 NA NA TGTGCCACCAGCAGGGGGGGTGGGGGCCCCTATGGCTACACCTTC CATSRGGGGPYGYTF
TRBJ1-1 TRBV2 NA NA TGTGCCAGCAGTGAAAGGGGAGTCACTGAAGCTTTCTTT CASSERGVTEAFF
TRBJ2-3 TRBV28 NA NA TGTGCCAGCAATGGGACGCCGAAGTATTTT CASNGTPKYF